These T cell receptor beta chains were read from a single sample in a study of T cell repertoires in cytomegalovirus infection. TCRdb reprocessed the reads with MiXCR, giving one entry per CDR3 protein. Among 560,000 or so distinct CDR3 sequences listed, more than 15% were seen once. The specimen was CD8+ T cells from PBMCs. The origin of the receptors is a human donor in good health (CMV status not recorded). Some clones in this sample may be carry-over from other donors' samples. Each CDR3 is given with its conserved first and last residue. The order of the fields is J gene, clone size, V gene, CDR3 length, D gene, CDR3 DNA, CDR3 protein. A D gene is named only where the DNA matches it firmly. Expanded clones get a size class; other rows say once, few or many, or leave the size out.

j_gene: TRBJ2-3
abundance: few
v_gene: TRBV5-4
len: 11
d_gene: -
CDR3nt: TGTCAACCTCTTAGCACAGATACGCAGTATTTT
CDR3aa: CQPLSTDTQYF

j_gene: TRBJ2-1
abundance: few
v_gene: TRBV27
len: 15
d_gene: -
CDR3nt: TGTGCCAGCAGTTTAGGGAAGAGCTCCTACAATGAGCAGTTCTTC
CDR3aa: CASSLGKSSYNEQFF

j_gene: TRBJ2-3
abundance: -
v_gene: TRBV5-4
len: 14
d_gene: TRBD1
CDR3nt: TGTGCCAGCAGCTTGAGACAGGGCCCAGATACGCAGTATTTT
CDR3aa: CASSLRQGPDTQYF

j_gene: TRBJ1-5
abundance: -
v_gene: TRBV6-1
len: 15
d_gene: TRBD1
CDR3nt: TGTGCCAGCAACCCGGGACAGGACCAAAATCAGCCCCAGCATTTT
CDR3aa: CASNPGQDQNQPQHF

j_gene: TRBJ1-5
abundance: few
v_gene: TRBV19
len: 17
d_gene: TRBD1
CDR3nt: TGTGCCAGTAGCGGGACAGGGGCGTTTTTTAGCAATCAGCCCCAGCATTTT
CDR3aa: CASSGTGAFFSNQPQHF

j_gene: TRBJ1-2
abundance: many
v_gene: TRBV7-6
len: 16
d_gene: -
CDR3nt: TGTGCCAGCAGCCAAGGGAGAGTTATGGCTAACTATGGCTACACCTTC
CDR3aa: CASSQGRVMANYGYTF

j_gene: TRBJ2-3
abundance: once
v_gene: TRBV6-2/TRBV6-3
len: 14
d_gene: TRBD1
CDR3nt: TGTGCCAGCAGTCCTGGACAGGCAACAGATACGCAGTATTTT
CDR3aa: CASSPGQATDTQYF

j_gene: TRBJ2-3
abundance: -
v_gene: TRBV20-1
len: 14
d_gene: TRBD2
CDR3nt: TGCAGTACTAGATCTAGCGGGAGGACAGATACGCAGTATTTT
CDR3aa: CSTRSSGRTDTQYF

j_gene: TRBJ2-1
abundance: -
v_gene: TRBV27
len: 14
d_gene: TRBD2
CDR3nt: TGTGCCAGCAGTTGGAGCGGGACCCACAATGAGCAGTTCTTC
CDR3aa: CASSWSGTHNEQFF

j_gene: TRBJ1-4
abundance: many
v_gene: TRBV7-9
len: 14
d_gene: -
CDR3nt: TGTGCCAGCAGCTTAGAATCAGGTCGAGGGAAACTGTTTTTT
CDR3aa: CASSLESGRGKLFF

j_gene: TRBJ1-2
abundance: few
v_gene: TRBV2
len: 14
d_gene: -
CDR3nt: TGTGCCAGCAGCCCGACAGGCGAAGGCTATGGCTACACCTTC
CDR3aa: CASSPTGEGYGYTF

j_gene: TRBJ2-4
abundance: many
v_gene: TRBV11-2
len: 15
d_gene: -
CDR3nt: TGTGCCAGCAGCTTAGGTTGGTTAGCCAAAAACATTCAGTACTTC
CDR3aa: CASSLGWLAKNIQYF

j_gene: TRBJ1-1
abundance: many
v_gene: TRBV4-1
len: 16
d_gene: -
CDR3nt: TGCGCCAGCAGCCAAGTAGTACTAGGGGCAAACACTGAAGCTTTCTTT
CDR3aa: CASSQVVLGANTEAFF

j_gene: TRBJ2-7
abundance: few
v_gene: TRBV9
len: 14
d_gene: TRBD1
CDR3nt: TGTGCCAGCAGCAAGGGGGACAGGGTCCACGAGCAGTACTTC
CDR3aa: CASSKGDRVHEQYF